This T cell receptor (beta chain) was identified in a study of human versus mouse CDR3 diversity and MHC coevolution. J lost 2 bases, V lost 5 bases, and 6 bases had no gene match. CDR3 size: 15 residues. Germline lookup yields CDR1 SGHVS and CDR2 FNYEAQ. Data came from immunoSEQ multiplex PCR; TCRdb stores just in-frame clones and leaves some out. The table includes approximately 81,000 clones, approximately 92% detected once. V gene TRBV7-6 combines with J gene TRBJ2-7; the match to TRBD2 covers 10 bases. Input material: naive CD4+ T cells from blood. Subset given: CD45RO-negative CD62L-positive naive CD4 T cells. This receptor was taken from a person aged 30-70 years in good health. CDR3 in amino acids: CASSPRTSGPYEQYF. CDR3 nucleotide sequence: TGTGCCAGCAGCCCCAGGACTAGCGGACCCTACGAGCAGTACTTC. Full variable domain (outside the CDR3, taken from reference TRBV7-6 and TRBJ2-7): GAGVSQSPRYKVTKRGQDVALRCDPISGHVSLYWYRQALGQGPEFLTYFNYEAQQDKSGLPNDRFSAERPEGSISTLTIQRTEQRDSAMYRCASSPRTSGPYEQYFGPGTRLTVT.